A single sample gave rise to the 13 T cell receptor beta chains below, sequenced in a study of T cells generated in artificial thymic organoids. Their antigens remain unidentified. Artificial thymic organoids aggregated human hematopoietic stem and progenitor cells with human DLL1-expressing MS5 murine stromal cells. Residual T cells were removed by FACS sorting CD34+CD3- progenitor cells before seeding the organoids. Separate semi-nested PCRs amplified TCRalpha and TCRbeta libraries using constant-region reverse primers in TRAC or TRBC. TCRdb reprocessed the 5' RACE reads via MiXCR and lists one record per CDR3 protein. The top ten clones hold 2.5% to 3.5% of a sample with around 5,600 distinct CDR3 sequences, about 25% of them seen once. Specimen: naive CD8+ T cells grown in artificial thymic organoids from cord blood stem and progenitor cells. Subset defined: CD3+TCRalphabeta+CD8SP T cells; for blood, CD45RO-CCR7+ naive CD8+ T cells. The receptor source for this set is a human donor who gave cord blood stem cells for thymic organoid culture, a cardiac surgery patient who gave postnatal thymus, or a blood donor (not recorded which).

The chain joins TRBV28 to TRBJ2-7; D gene ambiguous. The germline V gene has CDR1 MDHEN and CDR2 SYDVKM. V gave up 2 bases and J gave up 0 bases, with 5 bases separating them. The CDR3 has 13 amino acids. The CDR3 sequence: CASSLGDSYEQYF. For the CDR3, the DNA is TGTGCCAGCAGTTTAGGGGACTCCTACGAGCAGTACTTC.

In its sample, this clonotype is medium-sized (0.01 to 0.1%). The genes are TRBV7-4 and TRBJ1-6, with TRBD1 identical over 8 bases. Germline assignment: CDR1 SGHVT and CDR2 SQSDAQ. The CDR3 covers 15 residues. V dropped 3 bases and J dropped 10; count of bases not matched to a gene: 8. The CDR3 nucleotides read TGTGCCAGCAGCTTTAAGGACAGGGTGGGCTCACCCCTCCACTTT. This gives the protein CASSFKDRVGSPLHF.

There are many counts of this clonotype. V is TRBV4-3 and J is TRBJ2-3, with 11 bases aligning to TRBD2. J was trimmed by 4 bases and V by 4 bases; bases with no gene match: 4. The CDR3 totals 15 residues. The germline V gene has CDR1 LGHNA and CDR2 YSLEER. The CDR3 DNA sequence: TGCGCCAGCAGCCCACTAGCGGGAGATGCAGATACGCAGTATTTT. As protein: CASSPLAGDADTQYF.

This clonotype is medium-sized (0.01 to 0.1%) by share. The V and J genes are TRBV12-3 or TRBV12-4 and TRBJ1-5, with 8 positions matching TRBD1. J gave up 4 bases and V 6 bases, and 5 bases lay outside the gene matches. This CDR3 contains 14 residues. This CDR3 reads CASSPHRGNQPQHF. As DNA, the CDR3 is TGTGCCAGCAGCCCGCACAGGGGGAATCAGCCCCAGCATTTT.

There are a few counts of this clonotype. The gene calls are TRBV27 and TRBJ1-1, with D possibly matching TRBD1 (5 bases). The CDR3 contains 13 residues. The V end was cut by 3 bases, the J end by 6 bases, with 11 bases between. Per the germline V gene, CDR1 is MNHEY and CDR2 is SMNVEV (reference sequence). The CDR3 nucleotides are TGTGCCAGCAGTTTTGGGGGATCGGCTGAAGCTTTCTTT. It yields the protein CASSFGGSAEAFF.

The chain uses TRBV4-1 and TRBJ2-1, with 7 bases matching TRBD2. V gave up 2 bases and J gave up 7 bases; unmatched junction bases: 5. The CDR3 totals 14 residues. Germline-derived CDR1 and CDR2 are MGHRA and YSYEKL. The CDR3 coding sequence is TGCGCCAGCAGCCAATCAGGACTAGGGAATGAGCAGTTCTTC. It yields the protein CASSQSGLGNEQFF.

This clonotype has just a few counts. This chain uses TRBV7-2 with TRBJ1-2; no clear D. In germline, CDR1 is SGHTA, CDR2 FQGNSA. The CDR3 has 13 residues. V was shortened by 4 bases and J by 5 bases, with 11 bases between the two germline ends. The CDR3 sequence is CASSYLTGYGYTF. The CDR3 DNA sequence: TGTGCCAGCAGCTACCTAACTGGGTATGGCTACACCTTC. The full variable domain, its missing parts supplied by reference TRBV7-2 and TRBJ1-2, is GAGVSQSPSNKVTEKGKDVELRCDPISGHTALYWYRQSLGQGLEFLIYFQGNSAPDKSGLPSDRFSAERTGGSVSTLTIQRTQQEDSAVYLCASSYLTGYGYTFGSGTRLTVV.

The chain joins TRBV3-1 to TRBJ2-1, with 7 bases that match TRBD2. This CDR3 contains 12 residues. Germline V CDR1 and CDR2: LGHDT, YNNKEL (reference sequence). The CDR3 DNA reads as TGTGTCACCGGGAGGCCCTACAATGAGCAGTTCTTC. Encoded protein: CVTGRPYNEQFF.

This clonotype is classed as medium-sized (0.01 to 0.1%). The CDR3 region has the DNA TGTGCCAGCAGTTCACAGGGCCATACGCAGTATTTT. Translated, it gives CASSSQGHTQYF. The V and J genes are TRBV6-5 and TRBJ2-3; D is perhaps TRBD1 (6 bases). V was trimmed by 4 bases and J by 7 bases, leaving 9 bases between them. Germline V gene sequence: CDR1 MNHEY, CDR2 SVGAGI. There are 12 residues in the CDR3.

This clonotype rates as medium-sized. The V call is TRBV7-4, the J call TRBJ1-2; D uncertain. V was cut by 3 bases and J by 7 bases, with 12 bases left in between. The CDR3 sequence is 13 residues long. The V gene's germline CDR1 is SGHVT and CDR2 SQSDAQ. As DNA, the CDR3 is TGTGCCAGCAGCTTCTACAGTGTTCGTGGCTACACCTTC. It specifies CASSFYSVRGYTF.

In regard to this clonotype: This could be a read error, since a much larger clone is one nucleotide away. This chain links TRBV10-3 with TRBJ2-7, with a weak D call TRBD1 (5 bases). The J call is in doubt because the DNA end fits TRBJ2-5 better. Germline V gives CDR1 ENHRY, CDR2 SYGVKD. CDR3 size: 14 residues. The DNA for the CDR3 is TGTGCCATCAGTGAACCGACAAGGGGAGAGACCCAGTACTTC. This sequence encodes CAISEPTRGETQYF.

By proportion, this clonotype is medium-sized (0.01 to 0.1%). V gene TRBV5-1 combines with J gene TRBJ1-1; the D is unclear. Trimming took 4 bases from V and 11 from J, leaving 21 bases between them. The CDR3 length is 14 residues. Germline V gene data show CDR1 as SGHRS and CDR2 as YFSETQ. The CDR3 DNA follows: TGCGCCAGCAGCGTTCTCTGCAGAGGCCGGGGTGCTTTCTTT. The encoded protein is CASSVLCRGRGAFF.

By sample share, this clonotype is medium-sized. V is TRBV24-1 and J is TRBJ2-5, with D maybe TRBD2 (5 bases). Trimming took off 4 bases at V and 3 bases at J, with 8 bases between the two ends. The length of the CDR3 is 13 residues. Germline CDR1 KGHDR, CDR2 SFDVKD. The CDR3 bases are TGTGCCACCAGTGACCGGGAAAAAGAGACCCAGTACTTC. Protein product: CATSDREKETQYF.